This T cell receptor beta chain was found in a study of shared clonotypes between healthy human individuals. Turning to the study itself: Donors had three CD4 naive, three CD4 memory, two CD8 naive and one CD8 memory plate apiece.

A note on this clone: Its antigen is as yet unknown. The same CDR3 is also encoded by other DNA sequences in this sample.

Overall study results and limits: Clonotype sharing across a few donors was observed for around 4.5% of naive CD4 clonotypes. Investigators collected only blood, and repertoires in tissues likely differ. Rarefaction gave evidence that sorted-subset sequencing remained incomplete despite large depth.

V lost 4 bases to trimming and J lost 1 base, with 7 bases between them. The germline gives CDR1 MNHEY, CDR2 SMNVEV (reference sequence). This CDR3 spans 13 amino acids. Data came from immunoSEQ multiplex PCR; TCRdb stores just in-frame clones and leaves some out. This table holds roughly 2 million clones, just under 95% found once. CD45RO-negative, CCR7-selected cells formed the naive CD8 fraction, which excluded terminally differentiated effector memory CD45RA+ cells. The rearrangement uses TRBV27 and TRBJ1-1; TRBD1 might be the D (5 bases). The sequencing input was naive CD8+ T cells sorted from blood. The clonotype was recovered from a young man in good health. CDR3 sequence (DNA): TGTGCCAGCAGTTCAGGGCCGAACACTGAAGCTTTCTTT. The encoded protein is CASSSGPNTEAFF.